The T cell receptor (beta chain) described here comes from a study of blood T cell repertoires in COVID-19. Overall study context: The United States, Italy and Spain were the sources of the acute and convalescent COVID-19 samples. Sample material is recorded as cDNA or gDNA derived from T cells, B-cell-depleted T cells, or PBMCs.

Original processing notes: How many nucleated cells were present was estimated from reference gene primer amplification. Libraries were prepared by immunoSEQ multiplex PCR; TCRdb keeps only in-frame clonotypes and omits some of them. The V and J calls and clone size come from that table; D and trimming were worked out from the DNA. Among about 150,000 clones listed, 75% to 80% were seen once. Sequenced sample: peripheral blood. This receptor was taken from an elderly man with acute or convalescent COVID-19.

In DNA, the CDR3 is TGTGCCAGCAGCTTAGATCAACAGGGGGCAACTAATGAAAAACTGTTTTTT. It specifies CASSLDQQGATNEKLFF. V is TRBV11-3 and J is TRBJ1-4, with 8 positions matching TRBD1. The V gene end was trimmed by 0 bases and the J gene end by 0 bases; junction bases not matched to a gene: 3. The CDR3 is 17 amino acids. The germline CDR1 and CDR2 sequences are SGHNT and YENEEA.